This TCR beta chain was identified during a study of cytomegalovirus exposure and HLA in healthy donors. 13 Jbeta primers and 60 Vbeta primers were used for the PCR. Some clones are missing from TCRdb's copy, which holds only in-frame ones; the method was immunoSEQ multiplex PCR. The data contain 100,000 to 150,000 clones, about 80% of them singletons. Trimming pared 5 bases from V and 8 bases from J, leaving 15 bases between. Looked up from germline, CDR1 is MNHEY and CDR2 is SMNVEV (reference sequence). The CDR3 covers 13 residues. This TCR derives from a woman in her forties or fifties in good health and CMV-seropositive. This chain joins TRBV27 and TRBJ1-1; a weak D match, TRBD1 (5 bases). The specimen was PBMCs. The CDR3 DNA sequence: TGTGCCAGCAGTGTGGGGGGGAAGGGCGAAGCTTTCTTT. Protein sequence: CASSVGGKGEAFF.